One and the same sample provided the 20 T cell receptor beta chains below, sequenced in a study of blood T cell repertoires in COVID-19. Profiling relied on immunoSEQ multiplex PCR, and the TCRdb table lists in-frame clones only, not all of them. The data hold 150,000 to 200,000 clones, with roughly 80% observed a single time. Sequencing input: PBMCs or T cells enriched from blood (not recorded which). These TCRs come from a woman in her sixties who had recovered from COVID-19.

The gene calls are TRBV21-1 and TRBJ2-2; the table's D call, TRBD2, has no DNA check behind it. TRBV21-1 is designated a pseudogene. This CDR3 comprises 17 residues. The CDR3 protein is CASSKAHASGTTGELFF. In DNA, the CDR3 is TGTGCCAGCAGCAAAGCGCACGCTAGCGGTACCACCGGGGAGCTGTTTTTT.

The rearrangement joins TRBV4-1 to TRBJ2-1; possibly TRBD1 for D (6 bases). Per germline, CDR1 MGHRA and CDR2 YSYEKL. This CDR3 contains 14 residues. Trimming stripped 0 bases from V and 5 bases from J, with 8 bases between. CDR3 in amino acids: CASSQDPGDNEQFF. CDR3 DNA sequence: TGCGCCAGCAGCCAAGACCCAGGGGACAATGAGCAGTTCTTC.

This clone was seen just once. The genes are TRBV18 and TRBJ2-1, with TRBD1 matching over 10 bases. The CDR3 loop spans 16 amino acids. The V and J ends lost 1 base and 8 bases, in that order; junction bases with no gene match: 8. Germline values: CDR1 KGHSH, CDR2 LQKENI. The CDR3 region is CASSPRTGGIGHEQFF. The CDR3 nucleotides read TGTGCCAGCTCACCACGGACAGGGGGTATAGGTCATGAGCAGTTCTTC.

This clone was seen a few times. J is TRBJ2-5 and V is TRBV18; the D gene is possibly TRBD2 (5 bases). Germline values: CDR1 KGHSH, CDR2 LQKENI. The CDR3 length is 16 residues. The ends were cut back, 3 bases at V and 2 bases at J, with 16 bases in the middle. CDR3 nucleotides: TGTGCCAGCTCACCCATTGGTCCACCGGGACAAGAGACCCAGTACTTC. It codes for CASSPIGPPGQETQYF.

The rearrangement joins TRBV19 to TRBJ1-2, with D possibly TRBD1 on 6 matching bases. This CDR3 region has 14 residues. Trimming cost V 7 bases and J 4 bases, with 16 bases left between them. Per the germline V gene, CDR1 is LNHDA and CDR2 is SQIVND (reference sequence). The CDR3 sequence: CASTTGLRLYGYTF. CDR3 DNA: TGTGCCAGTACGACAGGACTCCGCCTCTATGGCTACACCTTC. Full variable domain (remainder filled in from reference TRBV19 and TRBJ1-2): DGGITQSPKYLFRKEGQNVTLSCEQNLNHDAMYWYRQDPGQGLRLIYYSQIVNDFQKGDIAEGYSVSREKKESFPLTVTSAQKNPTAFYLCASTTGLRLYGYTFGSGTRLTVV.

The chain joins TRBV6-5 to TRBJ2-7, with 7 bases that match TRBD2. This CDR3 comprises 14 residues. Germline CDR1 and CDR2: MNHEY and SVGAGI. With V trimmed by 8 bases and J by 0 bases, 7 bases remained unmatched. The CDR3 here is CASQSSGDSYEQYF. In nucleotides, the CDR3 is TGTGCCAGCCAGTCAAGCGGGGACTCCTACGAGCAGTACTTC.

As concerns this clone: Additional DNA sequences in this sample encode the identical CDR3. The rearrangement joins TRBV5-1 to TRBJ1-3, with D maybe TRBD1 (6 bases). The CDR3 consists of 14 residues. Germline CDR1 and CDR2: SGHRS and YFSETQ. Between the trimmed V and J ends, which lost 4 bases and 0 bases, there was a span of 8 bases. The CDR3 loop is CASSGGSSGNTIYF. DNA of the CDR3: TGCGCCAGCAGCGGGGGCTCCTCTGGAAACACCATATATTTT.

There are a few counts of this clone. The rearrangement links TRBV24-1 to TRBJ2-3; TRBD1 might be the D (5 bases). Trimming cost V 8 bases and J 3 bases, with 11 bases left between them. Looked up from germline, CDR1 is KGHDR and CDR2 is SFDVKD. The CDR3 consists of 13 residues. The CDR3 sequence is CATNSRVTDTQYF. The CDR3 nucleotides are TGTGCCACCAATTCCAGGGTGACAGATACGCAGTATTTT.

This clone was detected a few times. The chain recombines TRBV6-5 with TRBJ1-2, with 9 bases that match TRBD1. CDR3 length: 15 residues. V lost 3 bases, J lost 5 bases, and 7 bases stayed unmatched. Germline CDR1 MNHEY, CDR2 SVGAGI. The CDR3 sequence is CASSYRGQGVYGYTF. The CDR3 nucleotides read TGTGCCAGCAGTTATAGGGGACAGGGCGTTTATGGCTACACCTTC.

This CDR3 reads CASSPNGDSGNTIYF. The DNA of the CDR3 is TGTGCCAGCTCACCGAACGGGGACTCTGGAAACACCATATATTTT. V gene TRBV18 combines with J gene TRBJ1-3; D remains unclear. V was clipped by 3 bases and J by 0 bases, with 9 bases between them. Germline assignment: CDR1 KGHSH and CDR2 LQKENI. The CDR3 sequence is 15 residues long.

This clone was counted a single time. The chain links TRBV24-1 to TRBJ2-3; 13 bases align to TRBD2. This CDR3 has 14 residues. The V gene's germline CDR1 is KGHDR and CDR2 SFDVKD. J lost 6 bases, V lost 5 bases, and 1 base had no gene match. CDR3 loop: CATSGGLAGDTQYF. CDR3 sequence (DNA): TGTGCCACCAGTGGGGGACTAGCGGGGGATACGCAGTATTTT.

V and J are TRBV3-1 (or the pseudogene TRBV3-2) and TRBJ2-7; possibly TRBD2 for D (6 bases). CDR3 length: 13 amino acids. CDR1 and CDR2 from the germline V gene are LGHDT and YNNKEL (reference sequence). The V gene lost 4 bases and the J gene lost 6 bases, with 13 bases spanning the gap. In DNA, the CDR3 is TGTGCCAGCAGCCCCTGGGGGGTGGCCGAGCAGTACTTC. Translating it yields CASSPWGVAEQYF.

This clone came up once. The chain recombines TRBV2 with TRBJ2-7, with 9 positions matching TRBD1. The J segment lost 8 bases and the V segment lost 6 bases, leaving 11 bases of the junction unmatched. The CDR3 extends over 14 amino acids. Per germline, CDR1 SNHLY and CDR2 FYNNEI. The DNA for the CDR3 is TGTGCCAGCAGGACGGGACAGGGAGGGAGCAAGCAGTACTTC. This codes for CASRTGQGGSKQYF.

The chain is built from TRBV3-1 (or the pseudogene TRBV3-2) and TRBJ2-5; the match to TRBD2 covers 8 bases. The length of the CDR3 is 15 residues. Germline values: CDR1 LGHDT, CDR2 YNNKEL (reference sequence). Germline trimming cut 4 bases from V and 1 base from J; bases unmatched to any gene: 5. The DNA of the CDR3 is TGTGCCAGCAGCCCAGGACTAGCCCCCCAAGAGACCCAGTACTTC. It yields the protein CASSPGLAPQETQYF.

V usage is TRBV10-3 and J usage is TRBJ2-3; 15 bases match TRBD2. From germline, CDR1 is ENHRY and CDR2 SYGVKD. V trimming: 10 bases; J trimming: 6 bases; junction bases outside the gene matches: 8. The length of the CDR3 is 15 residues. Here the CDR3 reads CATGTSGGFIDTQYF. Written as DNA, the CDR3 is TGTGCCACCGGGACTAGCGGGGGGTTTATTGATACGCAGTATTTT.

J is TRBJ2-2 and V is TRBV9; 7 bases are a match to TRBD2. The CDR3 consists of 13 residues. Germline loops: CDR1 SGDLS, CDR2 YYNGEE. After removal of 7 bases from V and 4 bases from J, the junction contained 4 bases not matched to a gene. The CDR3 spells CASAAGVTGELFF. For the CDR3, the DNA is TGTGCCAGCGCCGCGGGGGTCACCGGGGAGCTGTTTTTT.

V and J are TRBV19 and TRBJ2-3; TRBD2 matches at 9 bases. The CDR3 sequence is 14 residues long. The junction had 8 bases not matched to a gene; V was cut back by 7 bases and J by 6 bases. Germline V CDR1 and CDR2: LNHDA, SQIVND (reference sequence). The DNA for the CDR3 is TGTGCCAGTATGGGCCTAGCGGGGTGGGATACGCAGTATTTT. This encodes CASMGLAGWDTQYF.

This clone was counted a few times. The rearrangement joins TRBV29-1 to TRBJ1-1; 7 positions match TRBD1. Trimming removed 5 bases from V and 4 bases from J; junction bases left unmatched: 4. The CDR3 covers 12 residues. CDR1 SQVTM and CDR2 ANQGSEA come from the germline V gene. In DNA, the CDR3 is TGCAGCGTTCGGTCAGGGGGCACTGAAGCTTTCTTT. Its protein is CSVRSGGTEAFF.

The CDR3 bases are TGTGCCAGCAGCGGCGGGGGGGCGCTTCCACTCTCTGAGCAGTTCTTC. Its protein is CASSGGGALPLSEQFF. The chain couples TRBV5-6 to TRBJ2-1; 9 bases line up with TRBD2. This CDR3 has 16 residues. Germline V gene lookup returns CDR1 SGHDT and CDR2 YYEEEE. J was trimmed by 9 bases and V by 4 bases; bases with no gene match: 14.

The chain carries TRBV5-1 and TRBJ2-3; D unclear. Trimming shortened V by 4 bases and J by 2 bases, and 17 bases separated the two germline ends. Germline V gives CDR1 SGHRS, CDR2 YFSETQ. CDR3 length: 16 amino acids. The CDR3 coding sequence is TGCGCCAGCAGCCACGATAGGAGAGAACTCACAGATACGCAGTATTTT. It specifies CASSHDRRELTDTQYF.